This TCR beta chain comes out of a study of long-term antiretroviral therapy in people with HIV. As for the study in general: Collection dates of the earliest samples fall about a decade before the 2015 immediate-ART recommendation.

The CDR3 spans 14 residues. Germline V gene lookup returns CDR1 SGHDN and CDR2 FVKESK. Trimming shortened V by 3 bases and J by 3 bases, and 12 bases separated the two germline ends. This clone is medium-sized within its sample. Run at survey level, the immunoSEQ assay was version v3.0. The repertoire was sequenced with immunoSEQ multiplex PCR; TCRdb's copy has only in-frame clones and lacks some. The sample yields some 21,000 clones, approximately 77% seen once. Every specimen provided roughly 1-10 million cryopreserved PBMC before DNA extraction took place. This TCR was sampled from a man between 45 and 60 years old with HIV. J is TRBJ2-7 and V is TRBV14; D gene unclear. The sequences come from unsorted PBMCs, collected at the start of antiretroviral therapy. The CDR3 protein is CASSHSDPSYEQYF. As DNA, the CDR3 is TGTGCCAGCAGCCATTCAGATCCGAGCTACGAGCAGTACTTC.